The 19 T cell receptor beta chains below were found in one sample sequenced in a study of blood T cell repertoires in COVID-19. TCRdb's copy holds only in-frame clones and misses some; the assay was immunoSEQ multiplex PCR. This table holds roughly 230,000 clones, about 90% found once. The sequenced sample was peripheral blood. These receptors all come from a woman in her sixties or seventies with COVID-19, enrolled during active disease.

The chain's CDR3 is CASSKGQGRSGNTIYF. DNA for the CDR3: TGTGCCAGCAGCAAAGGACAGGGTCGCTCTGGAAACACCATATATTTT. The chain links TRBV11-2 to TRBJ1-3; 8 bases agree with TRBD1. J gave up 0 bases and V 5 bases, and 6 bases lay outside the gene matches. This CDR3 is 16 amino acids long. The V gene's germline CDR1 is SGHAT and CDR2 FQNNGV. The whole variable domain, filled in from reference TRBV11-2 and TRBJ1-3, reads EAGVAQSPRYKIIEKRQSVAFWCNPISGHATLYWYQQILGQGPKLLIQFQNNGVVDDSQLPKDRFSAERLKGVDSTLKIQPAKLEDSAVYLCASSKGQGRSGNTIYFGEGSWLTVV.

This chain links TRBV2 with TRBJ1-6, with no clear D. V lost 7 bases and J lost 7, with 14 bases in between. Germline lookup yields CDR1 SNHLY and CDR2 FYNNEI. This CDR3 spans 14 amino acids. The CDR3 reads CASTREATNSPLHF. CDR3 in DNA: TGTGCCAGCACTAGGGAGGCGACCAATTCACCCCTCCACTTT.

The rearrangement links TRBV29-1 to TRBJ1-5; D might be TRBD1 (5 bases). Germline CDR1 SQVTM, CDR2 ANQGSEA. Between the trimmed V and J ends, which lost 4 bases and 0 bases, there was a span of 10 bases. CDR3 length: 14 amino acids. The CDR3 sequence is CSVGTGYSNQPQHF. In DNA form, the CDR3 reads TGCAGCGTTGGTACAGGCTATAGCAATCAGCCCCAGCATTTT.

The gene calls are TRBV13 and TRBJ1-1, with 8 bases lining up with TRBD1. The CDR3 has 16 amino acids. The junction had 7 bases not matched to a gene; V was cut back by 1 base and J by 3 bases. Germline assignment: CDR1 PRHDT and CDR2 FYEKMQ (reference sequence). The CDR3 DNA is TGTGCCAGCAGCTTAGTTAGAGGACAGGGCCACACTGAAGCTTTCTTT. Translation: CASSLVRGQGHTEAFF.

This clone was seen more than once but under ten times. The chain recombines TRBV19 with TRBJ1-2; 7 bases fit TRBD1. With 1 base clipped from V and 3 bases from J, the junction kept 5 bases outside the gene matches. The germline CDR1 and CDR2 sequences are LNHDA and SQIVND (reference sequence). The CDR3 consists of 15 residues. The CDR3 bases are TGTGCCAGTAGTATAGGGCCCGGGACAGACTATGGCTACACCTTC. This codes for CASSIGPGTDYGYTF. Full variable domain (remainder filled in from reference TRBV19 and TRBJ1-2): DGGITQSPKYLFRKEGQNVTLSCEQNLNHDAMYWYRQDPGQGLRLIYYSQIVNDFQKGDIAEGYSVSREKKESFPLTVTSAQKNPTAFYLCASSIGPGTDYGYTFGSGTRLTVV.

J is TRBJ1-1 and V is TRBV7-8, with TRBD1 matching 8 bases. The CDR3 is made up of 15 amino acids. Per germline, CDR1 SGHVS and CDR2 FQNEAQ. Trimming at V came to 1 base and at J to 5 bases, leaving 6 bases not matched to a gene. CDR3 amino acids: CASSLGRGRGTEAFF. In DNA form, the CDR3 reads TGTGCCAGCAGCTTAGGCAGGGGGCGGGGGACTGAAGCTTTCTTT. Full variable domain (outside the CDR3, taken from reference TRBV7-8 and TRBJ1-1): GAGVSQSPRYKVAKRGQDVALRCDPISGHVSLFWYQQALGQGPEFLTYFQNEAQLDKSGLPSDRFFAERPEGSVSTLKIQRTQQEDSAVYLCASSLGRGRGTEAFFGQGTRLTVV.

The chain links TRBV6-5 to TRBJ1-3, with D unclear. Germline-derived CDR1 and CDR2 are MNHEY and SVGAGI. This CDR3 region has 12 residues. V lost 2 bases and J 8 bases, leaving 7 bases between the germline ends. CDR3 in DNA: TGTGCCAGCAGTTACATTGCAGACACCATATATTTT. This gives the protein CASSYIADTIYF.

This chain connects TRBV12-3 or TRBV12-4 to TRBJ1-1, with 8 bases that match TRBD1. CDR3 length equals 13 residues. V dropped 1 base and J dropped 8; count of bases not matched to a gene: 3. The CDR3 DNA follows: TGTGCCAGCAGTTTAGGTGGGACAGGAGAAGCTTTCTTT. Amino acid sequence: CASSLGGTGEAFF.

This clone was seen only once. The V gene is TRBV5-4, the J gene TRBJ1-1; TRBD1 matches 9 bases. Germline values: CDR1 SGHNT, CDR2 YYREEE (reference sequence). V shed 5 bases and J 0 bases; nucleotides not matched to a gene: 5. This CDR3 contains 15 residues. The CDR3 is CASRMTGGVNTEAFF. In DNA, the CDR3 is TGTGCCAGCAGAATGACAGGGGGTGTGAACACTGAAGCTTTCTTT.

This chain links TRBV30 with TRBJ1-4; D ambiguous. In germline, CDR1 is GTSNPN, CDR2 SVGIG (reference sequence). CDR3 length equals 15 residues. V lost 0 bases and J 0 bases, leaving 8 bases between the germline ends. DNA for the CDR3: TGTGCCTGGAGTGTGGACTACGCAACTAATGAAAAACTGTTTTTT. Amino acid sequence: CAWSVDYATNEKLFF.

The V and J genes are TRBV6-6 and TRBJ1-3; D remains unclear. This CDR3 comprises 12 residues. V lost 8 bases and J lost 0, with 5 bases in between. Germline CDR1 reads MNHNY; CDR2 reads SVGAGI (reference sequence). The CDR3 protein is CASRDSGNTIYF. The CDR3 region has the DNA TGTGCCAGCCGGGACTCTGGAAACACCATATATTTT.

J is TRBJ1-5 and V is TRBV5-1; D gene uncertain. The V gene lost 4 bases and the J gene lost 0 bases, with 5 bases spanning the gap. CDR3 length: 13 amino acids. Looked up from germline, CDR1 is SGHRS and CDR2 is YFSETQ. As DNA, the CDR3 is TGCGCCAGCAGCCAAAATAGCAATCAGCCCCAGCATTTT. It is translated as CASSQNSNQPQHF.

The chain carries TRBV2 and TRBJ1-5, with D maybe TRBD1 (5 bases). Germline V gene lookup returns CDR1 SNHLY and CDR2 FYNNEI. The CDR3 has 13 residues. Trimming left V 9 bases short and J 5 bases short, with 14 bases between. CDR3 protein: CASKWRGDQPQHF. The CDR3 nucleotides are TGTGCCAGTAAGTGGAGGGGTGATCAGCCCCAGCATTTT.

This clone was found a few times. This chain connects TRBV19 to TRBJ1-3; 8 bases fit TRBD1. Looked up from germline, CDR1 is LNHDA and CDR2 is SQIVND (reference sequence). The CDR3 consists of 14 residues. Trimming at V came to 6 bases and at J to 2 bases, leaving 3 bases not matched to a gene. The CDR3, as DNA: TGTGCCAGTAGAAAGGACAGGGCTGGAAACACCATATATTTT. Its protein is CASRKDRAGNTIYF.

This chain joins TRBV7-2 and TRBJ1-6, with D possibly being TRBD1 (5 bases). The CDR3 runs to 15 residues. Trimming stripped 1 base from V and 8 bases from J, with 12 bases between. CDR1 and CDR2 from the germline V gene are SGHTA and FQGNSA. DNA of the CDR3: TGTGCCAGCAGCTTAGTCGGCAGGGACTATTCACCCCTCCACTTT. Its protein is CASSLVGRDYSPLHF.

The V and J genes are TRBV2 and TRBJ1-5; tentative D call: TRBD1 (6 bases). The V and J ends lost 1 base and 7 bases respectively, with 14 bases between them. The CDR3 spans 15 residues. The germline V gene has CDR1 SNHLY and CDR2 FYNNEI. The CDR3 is CASSEGRRGLQPQHF. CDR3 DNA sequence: TGTGCCAGCAGTGAAGGTCGGCGGGGGCTGCAGCCCCAGCATTTT.

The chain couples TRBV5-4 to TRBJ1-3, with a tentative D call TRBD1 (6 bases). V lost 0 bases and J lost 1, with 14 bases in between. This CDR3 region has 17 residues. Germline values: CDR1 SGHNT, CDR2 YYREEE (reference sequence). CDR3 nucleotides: TGTGCCAGCAGCTTGGGGGGCGGGGGGCATTCTGGAAACACCATATATTTT. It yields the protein CASSLGGGGHSGNTIYF.

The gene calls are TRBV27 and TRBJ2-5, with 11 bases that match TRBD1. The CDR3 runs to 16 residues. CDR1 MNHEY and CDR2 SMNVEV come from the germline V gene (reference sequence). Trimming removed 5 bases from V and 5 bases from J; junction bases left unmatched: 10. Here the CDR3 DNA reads TGTGCCAGCAGTCCCCGTCGGGGACAGGGGGGCGAGACCCAGTACTTC. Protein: CASSPRRGQGGETQYF.

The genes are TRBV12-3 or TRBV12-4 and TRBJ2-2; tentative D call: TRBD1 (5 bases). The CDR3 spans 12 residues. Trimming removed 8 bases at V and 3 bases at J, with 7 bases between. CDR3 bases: TGTGCCAGCCAGGGATACACCGGGGAGCTGTTTTTT. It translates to CASQGYTGELFF.